The TCR beta chain under discussion was sequenced for a study of blood T cell repertoires in COVID-19. Study in general: PBMCs, B-cell-depleted T cells, or T cells were the source of the cDNA or gDNA that made up the material.

This CDR3 is built from 16 residues. V was pared by 5 bases and J by 5 bases, with 19 bases between. The germline gives CDR1 MNHEY, CDR2 SMNVEV (reference sequence). The table came from immunoSEQ multiplex PCR; TCRdb's copy has only in-frame clones and leaves some out. The table has some 240,000 clones, around 80% seen once. This clonotype was obtained from a man under 40 with acute COVID-19. Sequenced: PBMCs or T cells enriched from blood (not recorded which). This chain uses TRBV27 with TRBJ1-5; tentatively, D is TRBD1 (6 bases). This CDR3 reads CASSPLRQAGDQPQHF. CDR3 sequence (DNA): TGTGCCAGCAGTCCCCTAAGACAGGCCGGAGATCAGCCCCAGCATTTT.